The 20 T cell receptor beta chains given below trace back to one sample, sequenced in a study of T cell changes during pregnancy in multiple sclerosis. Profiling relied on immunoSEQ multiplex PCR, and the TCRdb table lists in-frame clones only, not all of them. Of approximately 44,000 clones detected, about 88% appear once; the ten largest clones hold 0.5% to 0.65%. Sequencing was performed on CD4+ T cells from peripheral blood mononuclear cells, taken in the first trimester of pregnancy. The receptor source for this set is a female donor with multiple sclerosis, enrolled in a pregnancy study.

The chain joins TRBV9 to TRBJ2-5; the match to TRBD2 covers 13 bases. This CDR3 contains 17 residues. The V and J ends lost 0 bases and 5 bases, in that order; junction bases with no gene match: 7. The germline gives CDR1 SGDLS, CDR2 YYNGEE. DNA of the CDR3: TGTGCCAGCAGCGTAGAGGGACTAGCGGGAACCCAGGAGACCCAGTACTTC. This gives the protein CASSVEGLAGTQETQYF.

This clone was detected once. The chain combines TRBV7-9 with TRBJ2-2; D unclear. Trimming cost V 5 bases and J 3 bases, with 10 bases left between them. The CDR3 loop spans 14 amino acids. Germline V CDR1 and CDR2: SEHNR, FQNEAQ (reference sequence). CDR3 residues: CASSATVYTGELFF. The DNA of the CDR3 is TGTGCCAGCAGCGCCACAGTGTACACCGGGGAGCTGTTTTTT. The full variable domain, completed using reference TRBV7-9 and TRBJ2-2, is DTGVSQNPRHKITKRGQNVTFRCDPISEHNRLYWYRQTLGQGPEFLTYFQNEAQLEKSRLLSDRFSAERPKGSFSTLEIQRTEQGDSAMYLCASSATVYTGELFFGEGSRLTVL.

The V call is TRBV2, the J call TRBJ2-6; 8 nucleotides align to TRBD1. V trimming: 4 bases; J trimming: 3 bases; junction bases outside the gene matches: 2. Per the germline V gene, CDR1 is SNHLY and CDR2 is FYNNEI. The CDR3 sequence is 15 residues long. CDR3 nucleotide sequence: TGTGCCAGCAGTGCAGGGGGCGGTGGGGCCAACGTCCTGACTTTC. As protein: CASSAGGGGANVLTF. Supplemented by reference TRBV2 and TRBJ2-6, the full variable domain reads EPEVTQTPSHQVTQMGQEVILRCVPISNHLYFYWYRQILGQKVEFLVSFYNNEISEKSEIFDDQFSVERPDGSNFTLKIRSTKLEDSAMYFCASSAGGGGANVLTFGAGSRLTVL.

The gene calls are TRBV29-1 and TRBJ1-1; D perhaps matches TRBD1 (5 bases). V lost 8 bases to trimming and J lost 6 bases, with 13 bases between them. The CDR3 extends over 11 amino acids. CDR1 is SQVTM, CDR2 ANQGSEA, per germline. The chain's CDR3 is CSQGSGAEAFF. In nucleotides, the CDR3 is TGCAGCCAAGGATCGGGGGCTGAAGCTTTCTTT. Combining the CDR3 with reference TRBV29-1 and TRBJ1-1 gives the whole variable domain SAVISQKPSRDICQRGTSLTIQCQVDSQVTMMFWYRQQPGQSLTLIATANQGSEATYESGFVIDKFPISRPNLTFSTLTVSNMSPEDSSIYLCSQGSGAEAFFGQGTRLTVV.

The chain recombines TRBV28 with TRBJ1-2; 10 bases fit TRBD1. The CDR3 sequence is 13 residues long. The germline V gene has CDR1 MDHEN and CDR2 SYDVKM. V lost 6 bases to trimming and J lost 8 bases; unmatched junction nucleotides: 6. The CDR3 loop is CASRRDRGRGYTF. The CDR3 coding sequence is TGTGCCAGCAGGAGGGACAGGGGCAGGGGCTACACCTTC.

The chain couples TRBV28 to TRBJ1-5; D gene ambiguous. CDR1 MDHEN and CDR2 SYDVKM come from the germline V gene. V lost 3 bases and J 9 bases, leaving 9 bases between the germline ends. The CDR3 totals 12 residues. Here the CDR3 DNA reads TGTGCCAGCAGTTTCGGGAACTCGCCCCAGCATTTT. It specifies CASSFGNSPQHF.

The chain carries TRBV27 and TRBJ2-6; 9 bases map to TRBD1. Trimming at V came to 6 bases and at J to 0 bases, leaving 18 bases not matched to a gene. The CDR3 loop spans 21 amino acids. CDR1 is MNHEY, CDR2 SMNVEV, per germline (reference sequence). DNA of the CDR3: TGTGCCAGCAGGCCTTTCCGGGACAGGGTTCCTTTTTTCTCTGGGGCCAACGTCCTGACTTTC. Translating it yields CASRPFRDRVPFFSGANVLTF.

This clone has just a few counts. The chain's CDR3 is CASSLAGYSYEQYF. In DNA form, the CDR3 reads TGTGCCAGCTCACTAGCGGGATACTCCTACGAGCAGTACTTC. The chain employs TRBV18 and TRBJ2-7; 8 bases map to TRBD2. V lost 4 bases, J lost 0 bases, and 2 bases stayed unmatched. The CDR3 spans 14 residues. Looked up from germline, CDR1 is KGHSH and CDR2 is LQKENI.

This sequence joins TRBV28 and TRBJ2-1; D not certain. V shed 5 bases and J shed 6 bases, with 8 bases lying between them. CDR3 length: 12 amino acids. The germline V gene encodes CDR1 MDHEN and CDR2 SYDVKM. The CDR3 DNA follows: TGTGCCAGCAGTCCCCCCCGCAATGAGCAGTTCTTC. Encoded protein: CASSPPRNEQFF.

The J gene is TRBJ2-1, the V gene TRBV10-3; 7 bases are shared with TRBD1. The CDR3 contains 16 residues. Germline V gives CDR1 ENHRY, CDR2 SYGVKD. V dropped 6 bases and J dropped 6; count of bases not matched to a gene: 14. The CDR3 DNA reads TGTGCCATCAGCTCACTTTCGGGACAGCGAAGCAATGAGCAGTTCTTC. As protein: CAISSLSGQRSNEQFF.

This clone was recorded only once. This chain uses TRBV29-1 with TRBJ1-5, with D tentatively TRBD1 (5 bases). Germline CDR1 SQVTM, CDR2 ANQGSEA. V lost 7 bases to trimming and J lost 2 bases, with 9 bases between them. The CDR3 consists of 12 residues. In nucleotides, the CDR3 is TGCAGCGCCGGAGGGGGCAATCAGCCCCAGCATTTT. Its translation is CSAGGGNQPQHF. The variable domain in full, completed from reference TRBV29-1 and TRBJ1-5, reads SAVISQKPSRDICQRGTSLTIQCQVDSQVTMMFWYRQQPGQSLTLIATANQGSEATYESGFVIDKFPISRPNLTFSTLTVSNMSPEDSSIYLCSAGGGNQPQHFGDGTRLSIL.

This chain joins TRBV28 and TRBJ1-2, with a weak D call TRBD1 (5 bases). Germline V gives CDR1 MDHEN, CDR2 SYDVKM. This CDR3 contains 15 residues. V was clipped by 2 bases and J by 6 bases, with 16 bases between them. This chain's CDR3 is CASSLQAGIGDGYTF. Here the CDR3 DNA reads TGTGCCAGCAGTTTACAAGCAGGGATTGGTGATGGCTACACCTTC.

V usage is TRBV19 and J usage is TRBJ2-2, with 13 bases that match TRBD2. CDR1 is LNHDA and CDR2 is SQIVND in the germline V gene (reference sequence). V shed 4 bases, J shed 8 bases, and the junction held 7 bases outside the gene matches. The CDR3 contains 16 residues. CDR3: CASSRGLAGVAGELFF. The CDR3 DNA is TGTGCCAGTAGTAGAGGACTAGCGGGAGTGGCGGGGGAGCTGTTTTTT.

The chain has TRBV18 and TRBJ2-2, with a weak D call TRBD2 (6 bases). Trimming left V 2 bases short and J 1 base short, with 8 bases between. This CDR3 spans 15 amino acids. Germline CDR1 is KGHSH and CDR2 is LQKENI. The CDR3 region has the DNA TGTGCCAGCTCACCAGCCGGGAGGAACACCGGGGAGCTGTTTTTT. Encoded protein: CASSPAGRNTGELFF.

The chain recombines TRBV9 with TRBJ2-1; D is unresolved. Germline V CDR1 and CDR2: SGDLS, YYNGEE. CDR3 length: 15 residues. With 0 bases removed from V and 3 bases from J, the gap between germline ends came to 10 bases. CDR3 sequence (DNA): TGTGCCAGCAGCGTAGAACAGACCAGCTACAATGAGCAGTTCTTC. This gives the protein CASSVEQTSYNEQFF.

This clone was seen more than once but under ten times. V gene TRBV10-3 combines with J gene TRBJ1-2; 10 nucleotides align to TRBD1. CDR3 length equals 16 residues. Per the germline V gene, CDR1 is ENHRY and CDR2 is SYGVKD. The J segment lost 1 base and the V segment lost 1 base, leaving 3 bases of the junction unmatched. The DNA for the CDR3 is TGTGCCATCAGTGAGTTGAGGGACAGGGGTAACTATGGCTACACCTTC. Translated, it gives CAISELRDRGNYGYTF.

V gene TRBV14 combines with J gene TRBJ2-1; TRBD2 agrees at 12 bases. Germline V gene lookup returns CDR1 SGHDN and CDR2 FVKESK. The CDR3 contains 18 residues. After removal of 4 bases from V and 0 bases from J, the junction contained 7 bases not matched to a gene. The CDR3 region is CASSRPSGRVGSYNEQFF. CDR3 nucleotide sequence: TGTGCCAGCAGCCGGCCTAGCGGGAGGGTAGGCTCCTACAATGAGCAGTTCTTC.

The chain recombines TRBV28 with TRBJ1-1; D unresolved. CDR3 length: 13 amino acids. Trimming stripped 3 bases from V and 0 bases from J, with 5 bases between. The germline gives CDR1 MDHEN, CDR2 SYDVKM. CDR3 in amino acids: CASSLLMNTEAFF. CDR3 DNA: TGTGCCAGCAGTTTGTTAATGAACACTGAAGCTTTCTTT.

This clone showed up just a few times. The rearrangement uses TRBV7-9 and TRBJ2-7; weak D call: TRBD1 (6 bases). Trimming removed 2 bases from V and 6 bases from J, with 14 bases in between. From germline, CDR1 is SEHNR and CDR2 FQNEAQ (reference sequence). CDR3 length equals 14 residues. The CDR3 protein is CASSLSGTSREQYF. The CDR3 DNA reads TGTGCCAGCAGCTTATCGGGGACAAGTCGCGAGCAGTACTTC.

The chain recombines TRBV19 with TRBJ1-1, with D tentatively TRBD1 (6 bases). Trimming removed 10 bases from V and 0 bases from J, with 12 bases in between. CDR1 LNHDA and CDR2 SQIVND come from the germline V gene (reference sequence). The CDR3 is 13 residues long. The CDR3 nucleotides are TGTGCCACCAGCGGGGACATGAACACTGAAGCTTTCTTT. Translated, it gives CATSGDMNTEAFF.